This passage covers 24 T cell receptor beta chains from one sample sequenced in a study of cytomegalovirus exposure and HLA in healthy donors. The PCR was carried out with 60 Vbeta primers and 13 Jbeta primers. Using immunoSEQ multiplex PCR, the repertoire was profiled, and TCRdb retains in-frame clones only, with some absent. The repertoire holds around 100,000 clones, with about 70% as singletons. Input material: PBMCs. These receptors were collected from a man aged 25-45 years in good health and CMV-seropositive.

The chain joins TRBV11-3 to TRBJ2-3, with a possible D match to TRBD2 (6 bases). Germline assignment: CDR1 SGHNT and CDR2 YENEEA. The CDR3 consists of 14 residues. V was pared by 1 base and J by 3 bases, with 8 bases between. CDR3 residues: CASSLVRGTDTQYF. The CDR3 DNA reads as TGTGCCAGCAGCTTAGTGCGGGGTACAGATACGCAGTATTTT.

The chain recombines TRBV19 with TRBJ1-1; 8 nucleotides align to TRBD1. V shed 0 bases and J 5 bases; nucleotides not matched to a gene: 5. CDR1 is LNHDA, CDR2 SQIVND, per germline (reference sequence). The CDR3 totals 15 residues. The chain's CDR3 is CASSIDGTGSTEAFF. CDR3 sequence (DNA): TGTGCCAGTAGTATAGATGGGACAGGCTCTACTGAAGCTTTCTTT.

The V call is TRBV9, the J call TRBJ2-3; no clear D gene. CDR1 and CDR2 (germline): SGDLS, YYNGEE. The CDR3 runs to 16 residues. With 4 bases removed from V and 0 bases from J, the gap between germline ends came to 15 bases. The chain's CDR3 is CASSPRGEPSTDTQYF. Here the CDR3 DNA reads TGTGCCAGCAGCCCCCGCGGAGAACCTAGCACAGATACGCAGTATTTT.

The chain joins TRBV9 to TRBJ2-2; 8 nucleotides agree with TRBD2. The V segment lost 2 bases and the J segment 5 bases; nucleotides outside the gene matches: 5. Germline lookup yields CDR1 SGDLS and CDR2 YYNGEE. This CDR3 contains 15 residues. CDR3 in amino acids: CASSVSGINTGELFF. Written as DNA, the CDR3 is TGTGCCAGCAGCGTTAGCGGGATTAATACCGGGGAGCTGTTTTTT.

This clone was observed a few times. The V gene is TRBV6-4, the J gene TRBJ2-1; 10 bases line up with TRBD1. Germline trimming cut 6 bases from V and 4 bases from J; bases unmatched to any gene: 3. The CDR3 is made up of 14 amino acids. CDR1 MRHNA and CDR2 SNTAGT come from the germline V gene. The CDR3 sequence: CASRPGQGYNEQFF. The CDR3 bases are TGTGCCAGCAGGCCGGGACAGGGGTACAATGAGCAGTTCTTC.

This sequence joins TRBV9 and TRBJ2-3; TRBD2 aligns across 15 bases. CDR1 is SGDLS, CDR2 YYNGEE, per germline. Losses at the gene ends were 0 bases for V and 2 bases for J; bases not matched to a gene: 13. The CDR3 extends over 21 amino acids. The CDR3 sequence is CASSVEPGTSGGPGATDTQYF. The CDR3 DNA is TGTGCCAGCAGCGTAGAACCTGGGACTAGCGGGGGGCCGGGAGCCACAGATACGCAGTATTTT. The full variable domain, completed using reference TRBV9 and TRBJ2-3, is DSGVTQTPKHLITATGQRVTLRCSPRSGDLSVYWYQQSLDQGLQFLIQYYNGEERAKGNILERFSAQQFPDLHSELNLSSLELGDSALYFCASSVEPGTSGGPGATDTQYFGPGTRLTVL.

J is TRBJ1-5 and V is TRBV27, with 8 bases identical to TRBD1. Per the germline V gene, CDR1 is MNHEY and CDR2 is SMNVEV (reference sequence). The V segment lost 5 bases and the J segment 3 bases; nucleotides outside the gene matches: 6. The CDR3 has 15 residues. CDR3 region: CASSVSGGDNQPQHF. CDR3 sequence (DNA): TGTGCCAGCAGTGTCTCAGGGGGCGACAATCAGCCCCAGCATTTT.

The rearrangement joins TRBV7-3 to TRBJ2-3; TRBD2 agrees at 9 bases. This CDR3 spans 16 amino acids. Germline V gene lookup returns CDR1 SGHTA and CDR2 FQGTGA. V dropped 0 bases and J dropped 5; count of bases not matched to a gene: 6. The CDR3 loop is CASSLTGGGAGDTQYF. The DNA for the CDR3 is TGTGCCAGCAGCTTAACTGGCGGGGGGGCGGGAGATACGCAGTATTTT.

In this sample, this clone turned up a few times. The genes are TRBV11-2 and TRBJ2-3; a possible D gene is TRBD2 (6 bases). V was cut by 1 base and J by 3 bases, with 14 bases left in between. The CDR3 is made up of 16 amino acids. CDR1 and CDR2 (germline): SGHAT, FQNNGV. Here the CDR3 reads CASSLAGGVTTDTQYF. CDR3 bases: TGTGCCAGCAGCTTAGCTGGCGGGGTTACTACAGATACGCAGTATTTT.

CDR3 region: CASSVDGKGGSPLHF. CDR3 DNA sequence: TGTGCCAGCAGCGTAGATGGTAAAGGCGGCTCACCCCTCCACTTT. The chain recombines TRBV9 with TRBJ1-6; no clear D gene. This CDR3 comprises 15 residues. The V gene lost 0 bases and the J gene lost 10 bases, with 14 bases spanning the gap. Germline V lookup: CDR1 SGDLS, CDR2 YYNGEE.

J is TRBJ2-6 and V is TRBV9; possible D gene TRBD1, 6 bases. Trimming removed 2 bases at V and 0 bases at J, with 12 bases between. The CDR3 extends over 17 amino acids. CDR1 and CDR2 (germline): SGDLS, YYNGEE. The CDR3 bases are TGTGCCAGCAGCGTTCTGGACAGCGCCTCTGGGGCCAACGTCCTGACTTTC. Translated: CASSVLDSASGANVLTF. The full variable domain, in which reference TRBV9 and TRBJ2-6 provide the parts outside the CDR3, is DSGVTQTPKHLITATGQRVTLRCSPRSGDLSVYWYQQSLDQGLQFLIQYYNGEERAKGNILERFSAQQFPDLHSELNLSSLELGDSALYFCASSVLDSASGANVLTFGAGSRLTVL.

V and J are TRBV9 and TRBJ1-1; TRBD1 aligns across 10 bases. Germline-derived CDR1 and CDR2 are SGDLS and YYNGEE. Losses at the gene ends were 3 bases for V and 3 bases for J; bases not matched to a gene: 8. The CDR3 covers 16 residues. The CDR3 bases are TGTGCCAGCAGCGCCGACCCCGGGACAGGGGACACTGAAGCTTTCTTT. Encoded protein: CASSADPGTGDTEAFF.

This chain joins TRBV6-1 and TRBJ2-5, with D maybe TRBD1 (5 bases). This CDR3 has 14 residues. CDR1 and CDR2 from the germline V gene are MNHNS and SASEGT. With 1 base removed from V and 5 bases from J, the gap between germline ends came to 11 bases. For the CDR3, the DNA is TGTGCCAGCAGTGAAGTCGCAGGGTACGAGACCCAGTACTTC. Translating it yields CASSEVAGYETQYF.

The chain recombines TRBV5-1 with TRBJ1-1, with TRBD1 matching 8 bases. This CDR3 has 15 residues. From germline, CDR1 is SGHRS and CDR2 YFSETQ. Losses at the gene ends were 2 bases for V and 5 bases for J; bases not matched to a gene: 8. The CDR3 DNA reads TGCGCCAGCAGCTTTATGACAGGGGTTGGGACTGAAGCTTTCTTT. Its translation is CASSFMTGVGTEAFF.

J is TRBJ1-4 and V is TRBV29-1; 11 positions match TRBD1. The J segment lost 5 bases and the V segment lost 6 bases, leaving 8 bases of the junction unmatched. Looked up from germline, CDR1 is SQVTM and CDR2 is ANQGSEA. This CDR3 contains 15 residues. The CDR3 coding sequence is TGCAGCGTCTCCGGGACAGGGGGAAAAAATGAAAAACTGTTTTTT. Protein sequence: CSVSGTGGKNEKLFF. The complete variable domain, with remaining parts taken from reference TRBV29-1 and TRBJ1-4, reads SAVISQKPSRDICQRGTSLTIQCQVDSQVTMMFWYRQQPGQSLTLIATANQGSEATYESGFVIDKFPISRPNLTFSTLTVSNMSPEDSSIYLCSVSGTGGKNEKLFFGSGTQLSVL.

The genes are TRBV7-2 and TRBJ2-3; the match to TRBD2 covers 16 bases. V gave up 2 bases and J gave up 3 bases; unmatched junction bases: 8. CDR1 is SGHTA, CDR2 FQGNSA, per germline. The CDR3 covers 19 residues. The CDR3 loop is CASSLRGLAGGRVTDTQYF. CDR3 in DNA: TGTGCCAGCAGCTTAAGGGGACTAGCGGGAGGGAGAGTTACAGATACGCAGTATTTT.

This chain joins TRBV7-9 and TRBJ2-4, with TRBD2 identical over 7 bases. The CDR3 is 12 residues long. Germline V gene sequence: CDR1 SEHNR, CDR2 FQNEAQ (reference sequence). V was pared by 8 bases and J by 8 bases, with 6 bases of the junction left unmatched. The DNA for the CDR3 is TGTGCCAGCTCGCGGGGGTTGGACATTCAGTACTTC. Its protein is CASSRGLDIQYF.

This chain joins TRBV10-1 and TRBJ2-3; 9 nucleotides match TRBD2. The CDR3 totals 14 residues. Germline CDR1 and CDR2: WNHNN and SYGVQD (reference sequence). Trimming took 10 bases from V and 2 from J; bases not matched to a gene: 7. CDR3 coding DNA: TGCGCCACCTCTTCTAGCGGGACCACAGATACGCAGTATTTT. This encodes CATSSSGTTDTQYF.

The chain has TRBV19 and TRBJ2-1, with TRBD1 matching over 9 bases. CDR3 length: 15 residues. Germline V gene lookup returns CDR1 LNHDA and CDR2 SQIVND (reference sequence). Trimming cost V 3 bases and J 8 bases; bases outside gene matches: 8. In DNA, the CDR3 is TGTGCCAGTAGTATTTCAACAGGGGGCTGGGATGAGCAGTTCTTC. This sequence encodes CASSISTGGWDEQFF.

The rearrangement uses TRBV5-1 and TRBJ1-2, with 12 bases matching TRBD1. Unmatched junction bases numbered 10, after V lost 4 bases and J lost 3 bases. Germline assignment: CDR1 SGHRS and CDR2 YFSETQ. The CDR3 runs to 17 residues. This CDR3 is CASSAHPGQGADYGYTF. The CDR3 nucleotides are TGCGCCAGCAGCGCCCACCCGGGACAGGGGGCGGACTATGGCTACACCTTC. Variable domain in full (rest from reference TRBV5-1 and TRBJ1-2): KAGVTQTPRYLIKTRGQQVTLSCSPISGHRSVSWYQQTPGQGLQFLFEYFSETQRNKGNFPGRFSGRQFSNSRSEMNVSTLELGDSALYLCASSAHPGQGADYGYTFGSGTRLTVV.

CDR3 sequence: CASRPGLAGPVTGEQFF. In DNA form, the CDR3 reads TGTGCCAGCAGACCGGGACTAGCGGGGCCGGTCACGGGTGAGCAGTTCTTC. The genes are TRBV7-9 and TRBJ2-1; 13 bases are a match to TRBD2. The length of the CDR3 is 17 residues. V lost 6 bases and J lost 9; bases outside the gene matches: 14. Germline assignment: CDR1 SEHNR and CDR2 FQNEAQ (reference sequence).

The chain combines TRBV5-4 with TRBJ1-1; 10 bases are a match to TRBD1. The CDR3 is made up of 18 amino acids. J gave up 0 bases and V 3 bases, and 11 bases lay outside the gene matches. Germline loops: CDR1 SGHNT, CDR2 YYREEE (reference sequence). The CDR3: CASSSLRDRGGLNTEAFF. In nucleotides, the CDR3 is TGTGCCAGCAGCTCCCTCAGGGACAGGGGAGGCTTGAACACTGAAGCTTTCTTT.

This clone showed up just a few times. The gene calls are TRBV4-3 and TRBJ2-2, with a possible D match to TRBD1 (6 bases). The length of the CDR3 is 15 residues. V was pared by 4 bases and J by 2 bases, with 11 bases between. From germline, CDR1 is LGHNA and CDR2 YSLEER. CDR3 region: CASSPGHLNTGELFF. The CDR3 DNA reads TGCGCCAGCAGCCCGGGACACCTAAACACCGGGGAGCTGTTTTTT.

The J gene is TRBJ1-1, the V gene TRBV6-5, with 7 bases lining up with TRBD1. CDR1 is MNHEY, CDR2 SVGAGI, per germline. Trimming at V came to 7 bases and at J to 1 base, leaving 9 bases not matched to a gene. This CDR3 comprises 15 residues. In DNA form, the CDR3 reads TGTGCCAGCATCCCGACAGGGCCTAAGAACACTGAAGCTTTCTTT. Translating gives CASIPTGPKNTEAFF.